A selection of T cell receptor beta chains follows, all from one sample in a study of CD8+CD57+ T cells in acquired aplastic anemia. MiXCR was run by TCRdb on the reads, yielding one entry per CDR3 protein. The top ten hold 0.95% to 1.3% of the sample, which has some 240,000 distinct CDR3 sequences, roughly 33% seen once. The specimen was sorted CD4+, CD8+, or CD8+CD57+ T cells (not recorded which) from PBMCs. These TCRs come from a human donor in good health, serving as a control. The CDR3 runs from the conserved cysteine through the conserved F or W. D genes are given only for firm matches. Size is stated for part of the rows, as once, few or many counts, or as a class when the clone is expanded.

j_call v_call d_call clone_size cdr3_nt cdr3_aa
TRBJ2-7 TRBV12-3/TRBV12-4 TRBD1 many TGTGCCAGCAGGCAGGGACAGGGGAACTACGAGCAGTACTTC CASRQGQGNYEQYF
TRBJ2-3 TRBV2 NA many TGTGCCAGCAGTGAAACTTCCGGGCTGGATACGCAGTATTTT CASSETSGLDTQYF
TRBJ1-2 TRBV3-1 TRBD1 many TGTGCCAGCAGCCAATCGGGACAGGACGGAGGCTACACCTTC CASSQSGQDGGYTF
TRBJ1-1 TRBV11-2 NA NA TGTGCCAGCAGCTTAGCCACAGGGATCACTGAAGCTTTCTTT CASSLATGITEAFF
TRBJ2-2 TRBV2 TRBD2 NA TGTGCCGGCAGTCTTCTAGCGGGGGGCCTTGGGTCCGGGGAGCTGTTTTTT CAGSLLAGGLGSGELFF
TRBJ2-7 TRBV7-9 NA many TGTGCCAGCAGCTTAGCGTCGGTGGCGACCTACGAGCAGTACTTC CASSLASVATYEQYF
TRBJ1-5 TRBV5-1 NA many TGCGCCAGCAGCCCAGGGGATTACGACAATCAGCCCCAGCATTTT CASSPGDYDNQPQHF
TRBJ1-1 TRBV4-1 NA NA TGCGCCAGCAGCCAATTTTCCAGAAACACTGAAGCTTTCTTT CASSQFSRNTEAFF
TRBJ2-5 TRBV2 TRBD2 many TGTGCCAGCAGTGACCCGCTAGCGGGAGTACAAGAGACCCAGTACTTC CASSDPLAGVQETQYF
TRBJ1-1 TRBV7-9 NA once TGTGCCAGCAGCCTGCGTGCGGATAACACTGAAGCTTTCTTT CASSLRADNTEAFF
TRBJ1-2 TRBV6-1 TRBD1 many TGTGCCAGCAGGGGGGGACAGGGGGGCTATGGCTACACCTTC CASRGGQGGYGYTF